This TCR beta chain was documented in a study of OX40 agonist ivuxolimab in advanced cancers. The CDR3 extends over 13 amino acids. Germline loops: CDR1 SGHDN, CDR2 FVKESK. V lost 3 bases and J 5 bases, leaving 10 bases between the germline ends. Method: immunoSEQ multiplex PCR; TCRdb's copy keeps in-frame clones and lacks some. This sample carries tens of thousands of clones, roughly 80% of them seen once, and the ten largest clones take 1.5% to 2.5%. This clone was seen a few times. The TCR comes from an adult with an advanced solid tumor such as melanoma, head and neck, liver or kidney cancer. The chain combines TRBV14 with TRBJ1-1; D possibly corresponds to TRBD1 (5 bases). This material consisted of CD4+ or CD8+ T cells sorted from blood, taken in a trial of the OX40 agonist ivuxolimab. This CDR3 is CASSQGRLTEAFF. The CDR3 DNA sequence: TGTGCCAGCAGCCAGGGACGATTGACTGAAGCTTTCTTT.